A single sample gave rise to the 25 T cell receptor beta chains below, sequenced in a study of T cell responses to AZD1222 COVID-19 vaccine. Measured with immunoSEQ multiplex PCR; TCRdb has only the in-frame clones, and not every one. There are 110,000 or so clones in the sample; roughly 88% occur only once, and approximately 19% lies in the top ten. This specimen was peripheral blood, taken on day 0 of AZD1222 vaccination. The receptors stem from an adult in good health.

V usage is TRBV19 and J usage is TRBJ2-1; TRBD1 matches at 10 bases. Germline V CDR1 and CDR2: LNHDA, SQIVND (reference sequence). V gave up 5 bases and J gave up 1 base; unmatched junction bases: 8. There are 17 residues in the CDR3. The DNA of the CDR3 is TGTGCCAGTAGTCCCGGGACAGGGGCCCCTTCCTACAATGAGCAGTTCTTC. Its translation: CASSPGTGAPSYNEQFF.

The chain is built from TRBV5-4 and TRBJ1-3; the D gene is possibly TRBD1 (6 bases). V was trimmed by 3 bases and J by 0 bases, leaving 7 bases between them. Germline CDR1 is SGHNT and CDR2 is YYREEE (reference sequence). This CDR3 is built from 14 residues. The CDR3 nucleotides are TGTGCCAGCAGCTCGGACAGCTCTGGAAACACCATATATTTT. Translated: CASSSDSSGNTIYF.

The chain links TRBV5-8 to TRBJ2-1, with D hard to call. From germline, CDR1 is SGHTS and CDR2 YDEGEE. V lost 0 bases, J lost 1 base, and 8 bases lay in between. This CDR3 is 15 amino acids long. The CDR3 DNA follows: TGTGCCAGCAGCTTGGTGGGCCTATCCTACAATGAGCAGTTCTTC. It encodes CASSLVGLSYNEQFF.

The CDR3 nucleotides are TGCAGCGTTGAATCCGGCTATGGCTACACCTTC. Translation: CSVESGYGYTF. The chain is built from TRBV29-1 and TRBJ1-2; no firm D call. V lost 2 bases and J 4 bases, leaving 5 bases between the germline ends. The V gene's germline CDR1 is SQVTM and CDR2 ANQGSEA. CDR3 size: 11 residues.

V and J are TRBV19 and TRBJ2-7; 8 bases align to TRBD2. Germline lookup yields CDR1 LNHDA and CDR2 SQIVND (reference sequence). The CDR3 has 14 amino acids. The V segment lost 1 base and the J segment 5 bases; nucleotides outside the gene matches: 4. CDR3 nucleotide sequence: TGTGCCAGTAGTATAGCGGGGGGGCTTCACGAGCAGTACTTC. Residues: CASSIAGGLHEQYF.

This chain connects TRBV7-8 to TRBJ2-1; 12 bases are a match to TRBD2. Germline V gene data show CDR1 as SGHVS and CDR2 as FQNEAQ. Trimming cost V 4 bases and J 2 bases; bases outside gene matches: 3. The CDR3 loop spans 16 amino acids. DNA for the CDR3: TGTGCCAGCAGCTCTCGGACTAGCGGGACCTACAATGAGCAGTTCTTC. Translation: CASSSRTSGTYNEQFF.

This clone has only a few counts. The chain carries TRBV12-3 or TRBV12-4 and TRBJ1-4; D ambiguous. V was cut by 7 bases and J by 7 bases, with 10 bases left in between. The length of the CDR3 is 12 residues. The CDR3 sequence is CASTTVGEKLFF. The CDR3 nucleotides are TGTGCCAGCACCACAGTGGGTGAAAAACTGTTTTTT.

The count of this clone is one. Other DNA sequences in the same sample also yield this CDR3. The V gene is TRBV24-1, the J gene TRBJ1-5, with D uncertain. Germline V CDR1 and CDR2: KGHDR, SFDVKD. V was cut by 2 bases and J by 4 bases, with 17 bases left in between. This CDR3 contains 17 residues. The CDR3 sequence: CATSDWYSRSSNQPQHF. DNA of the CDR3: TGTGCCACCAGTGATTGGTACAGCCGATCTAGTAATCAGCCCCAGCATTTT.

Written as DNA, the CDR3 is TGTGCCACCAGCAGTGGACTAGTTCTACAAGAGACCCAGTACTTC. It specifies CATSSGLVLQETQYF. V usage is TRBV15 and J usage is TRBJ2-5; 7 bases agree with TRBD2. Looked up from germline, CDR1 is LNHNV and CDR2 is YYDKDF (reference sequence). This CDR3 region has 15 residues. The V gene end was trimmed by 3 bases and the J gene end by 2 bases; junction bases not matched to a gene: 6.

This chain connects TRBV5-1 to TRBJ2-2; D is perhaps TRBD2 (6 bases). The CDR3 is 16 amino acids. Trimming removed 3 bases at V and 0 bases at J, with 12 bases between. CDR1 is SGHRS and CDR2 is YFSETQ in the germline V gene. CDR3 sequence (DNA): TGCGCCAGCAGCTCCCTCGGCGGGACGAACACCGGGGAGCTGTTTTTT. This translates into CASSSLGGTNTGELFF.

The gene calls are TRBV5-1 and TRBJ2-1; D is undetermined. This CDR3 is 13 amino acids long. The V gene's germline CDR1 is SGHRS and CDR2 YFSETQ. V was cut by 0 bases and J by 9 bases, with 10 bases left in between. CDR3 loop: CASSLADGSEQFF. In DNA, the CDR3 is TGCGCCAGCAGCTTGGCCGATGGATCTGAGCAGTTCTTC.

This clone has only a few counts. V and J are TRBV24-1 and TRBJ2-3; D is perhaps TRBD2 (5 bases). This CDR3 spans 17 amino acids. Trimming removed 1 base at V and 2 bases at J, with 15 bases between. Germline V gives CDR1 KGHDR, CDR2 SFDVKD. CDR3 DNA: TGTGCCACCAGTGATTTAGCCCGCGGACTCGACACAGATACGCAGTATTTT. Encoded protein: CATSDLARGLDTDTQYF.

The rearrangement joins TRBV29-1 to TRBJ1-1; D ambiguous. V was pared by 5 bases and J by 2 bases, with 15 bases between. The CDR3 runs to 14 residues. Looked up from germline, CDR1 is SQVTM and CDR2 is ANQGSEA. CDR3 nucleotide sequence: TGCAGCGTTAGGGAGAGGACGGATAACACTGAAGCTTTCTTT. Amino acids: CSVRERTDNTEAFF.

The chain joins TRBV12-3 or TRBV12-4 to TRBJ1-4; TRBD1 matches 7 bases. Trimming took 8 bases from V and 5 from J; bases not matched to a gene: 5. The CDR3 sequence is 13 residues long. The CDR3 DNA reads TGTGCCAGCCGGGACAGCCTAAATGAAAAACTGTTTTTT. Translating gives CASRDSLNEKLFF.

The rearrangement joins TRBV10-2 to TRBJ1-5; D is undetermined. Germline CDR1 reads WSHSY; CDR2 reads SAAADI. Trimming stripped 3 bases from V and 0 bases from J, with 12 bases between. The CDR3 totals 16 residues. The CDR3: CASSDGQVASNQPQHF. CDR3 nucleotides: TGCGCCAGCAGTGATGGGCAGGTCGCTAGCAATCAGCCCCAGCATTTT.

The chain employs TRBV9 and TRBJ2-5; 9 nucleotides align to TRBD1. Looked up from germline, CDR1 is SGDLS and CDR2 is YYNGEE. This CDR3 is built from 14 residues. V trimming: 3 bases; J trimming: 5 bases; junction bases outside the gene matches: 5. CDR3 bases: TGTGCCAGCAGCGATGACAGGGGGTGGGAGACCCAGTACTTC. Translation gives CASSDDRGWETQYF.

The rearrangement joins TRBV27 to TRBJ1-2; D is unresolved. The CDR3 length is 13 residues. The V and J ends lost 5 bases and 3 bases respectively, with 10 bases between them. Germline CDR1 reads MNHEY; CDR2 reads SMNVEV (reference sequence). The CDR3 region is CASSRNTDYGYTF. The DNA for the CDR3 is TGTGCCAGCAGTCGAAATACTGACTATGGCTACACCTTC.

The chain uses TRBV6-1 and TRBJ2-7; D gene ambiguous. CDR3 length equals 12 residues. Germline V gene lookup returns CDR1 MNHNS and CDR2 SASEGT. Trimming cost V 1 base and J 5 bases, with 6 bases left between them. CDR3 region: CASSEGVDEQYV. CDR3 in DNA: TGTGCCAGCAGTGAAGGTGTGGACGAGCAGTACGTC.

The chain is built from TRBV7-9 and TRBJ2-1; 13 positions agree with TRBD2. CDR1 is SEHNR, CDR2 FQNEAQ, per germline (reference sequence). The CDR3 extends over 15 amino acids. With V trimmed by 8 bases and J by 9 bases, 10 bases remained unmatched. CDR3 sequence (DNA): TGTGCCAGCCAAGACCGGACTAGCGGGGGCTCTGAGCAGTTCTTC. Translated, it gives CASQDRTSGGSEQFF.

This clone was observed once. The CDR3 DNA follows: TGCGCCAGCAGCACACTCGCGGGGGGGCCTGGCGGGGAGCTGTTTTTT. This codes for CASSTLAGGPGGELFF. The genes are TRBV5-1 and TRBJ2-2, with 9 bases that match TRBD2. With V trimmed by 4 bases and J by 7 bases, 11 bases remained unmatched. The CDR3 is made up of 16 amino acids. CDR1 and CDR2 (germline): SGHRS, YFSETQ.

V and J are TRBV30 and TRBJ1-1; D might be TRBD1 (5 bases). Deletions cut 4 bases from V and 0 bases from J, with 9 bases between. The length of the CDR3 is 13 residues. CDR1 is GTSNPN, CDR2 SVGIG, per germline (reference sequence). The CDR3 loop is CAWKGQMNTEAFF. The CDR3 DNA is TGTGCCTGGAAAGGACAAATGAACACTGAAGCTTTCTTT.

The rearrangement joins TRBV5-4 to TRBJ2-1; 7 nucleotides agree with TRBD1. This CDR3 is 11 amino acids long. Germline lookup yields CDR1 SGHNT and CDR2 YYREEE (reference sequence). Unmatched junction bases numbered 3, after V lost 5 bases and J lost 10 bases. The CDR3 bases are TGTGCCAGCAGGGGGACAGTCGAGCAGTTCTTC. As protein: CASRGTVEQFF.

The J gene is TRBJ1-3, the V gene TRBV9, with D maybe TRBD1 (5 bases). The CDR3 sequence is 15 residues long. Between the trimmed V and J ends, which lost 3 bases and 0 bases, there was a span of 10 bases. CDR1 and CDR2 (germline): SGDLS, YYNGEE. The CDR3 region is CASSATQVSGNTIYF. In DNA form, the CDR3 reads TGTGCCAGCAGCGCAACACAGGTCTCTGGAAACACCATATATTTT.

CDR3 coding DNA: TGTGCCAGCAGCCAAGAGGGAGGCGGGCCCTCCTACGAGCAGTACTTC. Its translation is CASSQEGGGPSYEQYF. The rearrangement uses TRBV4-2 and TRBJ2-7, with D possibly TRBD2 on 6 matching bases. The germline CDR1 and CDR2 sequences are LGHNA and YNFKEQ. Trimming left V 0 bases short and J 0 bases short, with 12 bases between. The CDR3 covers 16 residues.

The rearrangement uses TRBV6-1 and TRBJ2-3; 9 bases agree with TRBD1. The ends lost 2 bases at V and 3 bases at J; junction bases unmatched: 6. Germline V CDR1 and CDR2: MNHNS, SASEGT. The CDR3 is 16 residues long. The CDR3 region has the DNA TGTGCCAGCAGTGAAATAACAGGGGGCAGGACAGATACGCAGTATTTT. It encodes CASSEITGGRTDTQYF.